This entry describes one T cell receptor beta chain. Sequencing was performed with immunoSEQ multiplex PCR; in TCRdb, only in-frame clones are kept and a portion is missing. The table shows approximately 290,000 clones, with approximately 83% occurring only once. This sample stems from a study of blood T cell repertoires in COVID-19. Turning to the study itself: Material from acute and convalescent COVID-19 was sourced from the United States, Italy and Spain. The analysed material was cDNA or gDNA that came from T cells, B-cell-depleted T cells, or PBMCs.

The length of the CDR3 is 18 residues. The germline CDR1 and CDR2 sequences are SGHVS and FQNEAQ. With V trimmed by 2 bases and J by 4 bases, 14 bases remained unmatched. Categorization into cohorts depended on clinical history that participants reported. Among Cohort 3 donors, those recovered had two negative PCRs, clearance, or symptom resolution. The sequenced sample was PBMCs or T cells enriched from blood (not recorded which). The source is a woman in her 30s who had recovered from COVID-19. The chain has TRBV7-8 and TRBJ2-3; 8 bases fit TRBD2. CDR3 sequence reads: CASSLYHQAGATADTQYF. Written as DNA, the CDR3 is TGTGCCAGCAGCTTATATCACCAAGCGGGAGCGACTGCAGATACGCAGTATTTT.